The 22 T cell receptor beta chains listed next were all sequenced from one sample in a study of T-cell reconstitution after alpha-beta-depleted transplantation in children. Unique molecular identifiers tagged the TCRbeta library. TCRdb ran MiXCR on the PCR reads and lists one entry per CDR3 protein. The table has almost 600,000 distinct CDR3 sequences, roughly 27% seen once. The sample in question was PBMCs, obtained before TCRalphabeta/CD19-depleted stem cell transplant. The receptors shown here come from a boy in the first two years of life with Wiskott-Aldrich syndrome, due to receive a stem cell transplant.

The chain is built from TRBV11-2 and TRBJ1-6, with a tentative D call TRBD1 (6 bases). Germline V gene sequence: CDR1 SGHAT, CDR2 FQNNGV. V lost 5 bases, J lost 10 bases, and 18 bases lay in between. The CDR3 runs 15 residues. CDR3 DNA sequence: TGTGCCAGCAGCCTACTCAACAGGGCCAACTCACCCCTCCACTTT. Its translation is CASSLLNRANSPLHF.

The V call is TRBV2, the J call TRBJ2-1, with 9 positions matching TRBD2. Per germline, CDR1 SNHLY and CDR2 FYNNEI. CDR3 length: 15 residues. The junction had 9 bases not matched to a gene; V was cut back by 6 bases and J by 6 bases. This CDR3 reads CASRAELAGTNEQFF. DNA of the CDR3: TGTGCCAGCAGGGCCGAGCTAGCGGGGACCAATGAGCAGTTCTTC. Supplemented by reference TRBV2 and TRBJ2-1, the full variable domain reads EPEVTQTPSHQVTQMGQEVILRCVPISNHLYFYWYRQILGQKVEFLVSFYNNEISEKSEIFDDQFSVERPDGSNFTLKIRSTKLEDSAMYFCASRAELAGTNEQFFGPGTRLTVL.

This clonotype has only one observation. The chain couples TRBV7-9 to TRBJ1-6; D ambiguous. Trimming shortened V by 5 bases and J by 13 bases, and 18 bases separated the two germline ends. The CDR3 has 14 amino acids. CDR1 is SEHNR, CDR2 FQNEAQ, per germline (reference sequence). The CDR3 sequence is CASSLSSGLDPLHF. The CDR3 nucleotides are TGTGCCAGCAGCCTTTCGTCGGGCCTTGACCCCCTCCACTTT. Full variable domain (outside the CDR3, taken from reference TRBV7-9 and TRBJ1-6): DTGVSQNPRHKITKRGQNVTFRCDPISEHNRLYWYRQTLGQGPEFLTYFQNEAQLEKSRLLSDRFSAERPKGSFSTLEIQRTEQGDSAMYLCASSLSSGLDPLHFGNGTRLTVT.

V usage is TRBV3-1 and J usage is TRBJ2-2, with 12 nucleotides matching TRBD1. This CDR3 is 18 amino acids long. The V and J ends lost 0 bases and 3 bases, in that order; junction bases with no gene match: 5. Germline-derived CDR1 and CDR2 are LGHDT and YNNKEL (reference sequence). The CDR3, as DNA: TGTGCCAGCAGCCAAGATCTAGGGACAGGGGGCCACACCGGGGAGCTGTTTTTT. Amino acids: CASSQDLGTGGHTGELFF.

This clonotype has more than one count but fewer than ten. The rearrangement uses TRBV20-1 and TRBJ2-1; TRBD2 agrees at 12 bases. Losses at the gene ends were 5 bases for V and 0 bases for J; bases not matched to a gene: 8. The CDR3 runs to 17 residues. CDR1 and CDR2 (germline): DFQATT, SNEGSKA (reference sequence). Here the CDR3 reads CSASLGLAGSSYNEQFF. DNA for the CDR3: TGCAGTGCTTCCTTGGGACTAGCGGGTTCCTCCTACAATGAGCAGTTCTTC.

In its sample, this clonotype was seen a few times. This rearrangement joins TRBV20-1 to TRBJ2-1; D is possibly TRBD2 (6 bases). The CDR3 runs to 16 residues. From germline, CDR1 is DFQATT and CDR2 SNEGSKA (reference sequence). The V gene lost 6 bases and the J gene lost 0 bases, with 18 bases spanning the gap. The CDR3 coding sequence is TGCAGTGCCACGCTGGGACTTTCGAACTCCTACAATGAGCAGTTCTTC. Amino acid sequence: CSATLGLSNSYNEQFF.

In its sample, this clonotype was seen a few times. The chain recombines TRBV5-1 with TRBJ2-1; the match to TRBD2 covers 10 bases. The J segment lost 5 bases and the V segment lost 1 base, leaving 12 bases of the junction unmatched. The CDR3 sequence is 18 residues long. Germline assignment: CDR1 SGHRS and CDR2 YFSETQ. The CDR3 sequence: CASSLIQREGLFHNEQFF. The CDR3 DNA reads TGCGCCAGCAGCTTGATCCAGCGGGAGGGCCTATTTCACAATGAGCAGTTCTTC.

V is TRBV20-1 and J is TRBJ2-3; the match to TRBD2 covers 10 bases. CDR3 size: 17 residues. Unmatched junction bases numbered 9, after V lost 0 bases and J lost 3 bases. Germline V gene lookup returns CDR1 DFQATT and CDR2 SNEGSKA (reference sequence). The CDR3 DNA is TGCAGTGCTAGAGACGAGACTAGCGGGCTACGGACAGATACGCAGTATTTT. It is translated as CSARDETSGLRTDTQYF.

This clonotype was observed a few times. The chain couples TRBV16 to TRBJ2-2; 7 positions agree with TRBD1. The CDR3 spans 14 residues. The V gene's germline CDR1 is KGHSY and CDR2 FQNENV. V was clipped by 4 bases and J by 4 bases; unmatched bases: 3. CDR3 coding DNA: TGTGCCAGCAGCCGGGGACAGCTCACCGGGGAGCTGTTTTTT. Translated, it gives CASSRGQLTGELFF.

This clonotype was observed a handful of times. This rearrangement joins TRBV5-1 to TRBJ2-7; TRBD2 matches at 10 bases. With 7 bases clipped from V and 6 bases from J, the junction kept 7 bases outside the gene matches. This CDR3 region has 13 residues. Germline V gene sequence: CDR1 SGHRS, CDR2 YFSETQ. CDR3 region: CASGASGRGEQYF. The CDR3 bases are TGCGCCAGCGGGGCGAGCGGGAGGGGCGAGCAGTACTTC.

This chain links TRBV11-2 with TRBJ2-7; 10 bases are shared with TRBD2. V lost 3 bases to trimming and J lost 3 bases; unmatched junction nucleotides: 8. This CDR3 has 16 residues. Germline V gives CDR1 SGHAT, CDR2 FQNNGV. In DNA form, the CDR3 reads TGTGCCAGCAGCTTGGGGGGGGCTAGCGGGAGCTACGAGCAGTACTTC. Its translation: CASSLGGASGSYEQYF.

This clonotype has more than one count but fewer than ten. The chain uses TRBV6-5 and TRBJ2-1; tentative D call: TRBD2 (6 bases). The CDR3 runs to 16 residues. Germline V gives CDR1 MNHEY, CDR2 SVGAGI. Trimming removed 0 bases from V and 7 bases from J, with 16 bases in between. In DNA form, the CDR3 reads TGTGCCAGCAGTTACTCAATGGCGGGATGGGCGAATGAGCAGTTCTTC. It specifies CASSYSMAGWANEQFF.

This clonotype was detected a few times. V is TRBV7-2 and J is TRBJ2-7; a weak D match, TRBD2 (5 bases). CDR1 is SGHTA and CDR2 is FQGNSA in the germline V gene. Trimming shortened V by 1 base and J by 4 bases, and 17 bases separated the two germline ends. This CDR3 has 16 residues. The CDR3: CASSLGVRTDFYEQYF. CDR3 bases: TGTGCCAGCAGCTTAGGGGTAAGGACGGACTTTTACGAGCAGTACTTC.

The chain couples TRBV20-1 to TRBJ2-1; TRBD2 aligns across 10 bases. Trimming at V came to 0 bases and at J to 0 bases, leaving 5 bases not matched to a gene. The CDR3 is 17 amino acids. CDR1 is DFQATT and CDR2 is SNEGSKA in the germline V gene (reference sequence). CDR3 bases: TGCAGTGCTAGAGATTCTTCTAGCGGGAGCTCCTACAATGAGCAGTTCTTC. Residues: CSARDSSSGSSYNEQFF.

The CDR3 nucleotides read TGTGCCAGCAGAACCGGGACAGGAACCTACAATGAGCAGTTCTTC. Translated: CASRTGTGTYNEQFF. The chain joins TRBV12-3 or TRBV12-4 to TRBJ2-1; TRBD1 aligns across 8 bases. The ends lost 6 bases at V and 2 bases at J; junction bases unmatched: 6. The CDR3 consists of 15 residues.

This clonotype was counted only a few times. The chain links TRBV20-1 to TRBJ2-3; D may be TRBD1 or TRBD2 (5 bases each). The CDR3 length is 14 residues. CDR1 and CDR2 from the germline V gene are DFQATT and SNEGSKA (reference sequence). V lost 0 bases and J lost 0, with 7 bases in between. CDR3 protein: CSARDRDSTDTQYF. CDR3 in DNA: TGCAGTGCTAGAGACCGGGACAGCACAGATACGCAGTATTTT.

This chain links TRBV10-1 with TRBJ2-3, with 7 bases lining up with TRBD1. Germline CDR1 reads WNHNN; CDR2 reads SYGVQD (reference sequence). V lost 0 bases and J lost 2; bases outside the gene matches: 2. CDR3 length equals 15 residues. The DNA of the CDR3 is TGCGCCAGCAGTGAGTCCGGGACAGTCACAGATACGCAGTATTTT. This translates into CASSESGTVTDTQYF.

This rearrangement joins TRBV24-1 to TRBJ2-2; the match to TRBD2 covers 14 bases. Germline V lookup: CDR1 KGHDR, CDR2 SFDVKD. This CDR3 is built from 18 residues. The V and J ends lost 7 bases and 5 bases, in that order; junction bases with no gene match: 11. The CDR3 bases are TGTGCCACCAGCGGGATACCCTGGACTAGCGGGAGGACCGGGGAGCTGTTTTTT. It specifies CATSGIPWTSGRTGELFF.

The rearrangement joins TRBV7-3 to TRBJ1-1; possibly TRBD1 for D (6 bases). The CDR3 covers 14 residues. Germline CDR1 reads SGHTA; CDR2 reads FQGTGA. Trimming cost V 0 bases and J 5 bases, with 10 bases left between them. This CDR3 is CASSLTSGTTEAFF. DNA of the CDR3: TGTGCCAGCAGCTTAACATCCGGGACAACTGAAGCTTTCTTT.

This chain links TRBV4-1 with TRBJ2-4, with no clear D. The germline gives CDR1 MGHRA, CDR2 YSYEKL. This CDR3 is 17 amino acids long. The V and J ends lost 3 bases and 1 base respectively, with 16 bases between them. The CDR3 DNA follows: TGCGCCAGCAGCCATCCCTCGGGCCCACTGGCCAAAAACATTCAGTACTTC. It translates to CASSHPSGPLAKNIQYF.

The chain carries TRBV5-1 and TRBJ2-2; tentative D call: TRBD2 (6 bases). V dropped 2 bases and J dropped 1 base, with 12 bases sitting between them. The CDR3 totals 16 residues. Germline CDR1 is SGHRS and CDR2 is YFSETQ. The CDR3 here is CASSFPGGMNTGELFF. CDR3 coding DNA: TGCGCCAGCAGCTTCCCAGGAGGGATGAACACCGGGGAGCTGTTTTTT.

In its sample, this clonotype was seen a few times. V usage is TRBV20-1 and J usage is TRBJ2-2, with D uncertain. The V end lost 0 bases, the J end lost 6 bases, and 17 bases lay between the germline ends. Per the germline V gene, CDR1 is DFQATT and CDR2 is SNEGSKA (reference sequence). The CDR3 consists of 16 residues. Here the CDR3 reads CSARDWQPQGPGELFF. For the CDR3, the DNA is TGCAGTGCTAGAGATTGGCAGCCCCAAGGTCCCGGGGAGCTGTTTTTT.